Each of the 27 T cell receptor beta chains below was sequenced from the same sample in a study of T cells in tuberculosis. TCRdb's table, derived via immunoSEQ multiplex PCR, lists solely in-frame clones and lacks some. The sample holds about 23,000 clones, roughly 97% seen once. Sample: PBMCs. The source is a donor aged 10 to 29 with latent tuberculosis or without tuberculosis infection.

This chain joins TRBV27 and TRBJ2-7; TRBD2 matches 10 bases. Germline values: CDR1 MNHEY, CDR2 SMNVEV (reference sequence). The CDR3 loop spans 15 amino acids. V lost 5 bases and J lost 2; bases outside the gene matches: 6. The CDR3, as DNA: TGTGCCAGCAGTATAAGCGGGAGGGTCGCCTACGAGCAGTACTTC. Translation gives CASSISGRVAYEQYF.

CDR3 sequence (DNA): TGTGCCAGCAGTTTATCAGGGGGCGGGGGGTATGGCTACACCTTC. It codes for CASSLSGGGGYGYTF. J is TRBJ1-2 and V is TRBV27, with TRBD1 matching over 7 bases. The CDR3 loop spans 15 amino acids. J gave up 5 bases and V 0 bases, and 6 bases lay outside the gene matches. Germline V CDR1 and CDR2: MNHEY, SMNVEV (reference sequence).

This sequence joins TRBV4-1 and TRBJ1-6; D uncertain. Germline CDR1 and CDR2: MGHRA and YSYEKL. The CDR3 is made up of 18 amino acids. The V and J ends lost 4 bases and 0 bases respectively, with 16 bases between them. The CDR3 loop is CASSPFEGMSSYNSPLHF. The CDR3 nucleotides read TGCGCCAGCAGCCCGTTCGAGGGCATGAGCTCCTATAATTCACCCCTCCACTTT.

The genes are TRBV7-9 and TRBJ1-2, with TRBD1 matching 7 bases. The CDR3 is 15 amino acids. J gave up 7 bases and V 8 bases, and 16 bases lay outside the gene matches. The V gene's germline CDR1 is SEHNR and CDR2 FQNEAQ (reference sequence). CDR3 sequence reads: CASRQKDRPRGGYTF. In DNA form, the CDR3 reads TGTGCCAGCCGACAGAAGGACAGGCCGAGGGGTGGCTACACCTTC.

The chain is built from TRBV5-6 and TRBJ2-1; D gene uncertain. This CDR3 has 17 residues. V gave up 2 bases and J gave up 2 bases, with 17 bases separating them. Germline V CDR1 and CDR2: SGHDT, YYEEEE. CDR3 loop: CASSFGLENKAYNEQFF. The CDR3 DNA is TGTGCCAGCAGCTTCGGGTTAGAGAACAAAGCCTACAATGAGCAGTTCTTC.

The chain combines TRBV15 with TRBJ2-7; 10 bases map to TRBD2. The CDR3 length is 16 residues. The junction had 5 bases not matched to a gene; V was cut back by 0 bases and J by 3 bases. Germline V gives CDR1 LNHNV, CDR2 YYDKDF (reference sequence). The CDR3 here is CATSRDSLAGDYEQYF. In nucleotides, the CDR3 is TGTGCCACCAGCAGAGATAGCCTAGCGGGAGACTACGAGCAGTACTTC.

The rearrangement links TRBV29-1 to TRBJ2-7; TRBD1 matches 8 bases. The CDR3 totals 13 residues. The J segment lost 5 bases and the V segment lost 7 bases, leaving 10 bases of the junction unmatched. The germline V gene has CDR1 SQVTM and CDR2 ANQGSEA. The CDR3 reads CSASTGAGDEQYF. CDR3 nucleotides: TGCAGCGCCTCGACAGGGGCCGGGGACGAGCAGTACTTC.

In its sample, this clone was seen once. The chain uses TRBV19 and TRBJ2-7; a possible D gene is TRBD2 (6 bases). V gave up 6 bases and J gave up 1 base, with 10 bases separating them. Germline-derived CDR1 and CDR2 are LNHDA and SQIVND (reference sequence). This CDR3 spans 13 amino acids. CDR3 DNA: TGTGCCAGTAGCGGAGGGGAATCCTACGAGCAGTACTTC. It specifies CASSGGESYEQYF.

The rearrangement joins TRBV28 to TRBJ1-4, with 8 bases lining up with TRBD1. V lost 11 bases and J lost 6; bases outside the gene matches: 8. Germline V gene lookup returns CDR1 MDHEN and CDR2 SYDVKM. CDR3 length: 13 residues. CDR3 sequence (DNA): TGTGCCGGACGGGACAGGTTACATGAAAAACTGTTTTTT. Encoded protein: CAGRDRLHEKLFF.

The chain is built from TRBV19 and TRBJ1-1; 7 nucleotides match TRBD1. Germline CDR1 is LNHDA and CDR2 is SQIVND (reference sequence). J lost 0 bases, V lost 7 bases, and 14 bases had no gene match. This CDR3 is built from 17 residues. CDR3 loop: CASTKKAGTEMNTEAFF. As DNA, the CDR3 is TGTGCCAGTACCAAAAAGGCCGGGACAGAGATGAACACTGAAGCTTTCTTT. The whole variable domain, filled in from reference TRBV19 and TRBJ1-1, reads DGGITQSPKYLFRKEGQNVTLSCEQNLNHDAMYWYRQDPGQGLRLIYYSQIVNDFQKGDIAEGYSVSREKKESFPLTVTSAQKNPTAFYLCASTKKAGTEMNTEAFFGQGTRLTVV.

The V and J genes are TRBV10-2 and TRBJ1-5; D is ambiguous. Per germline, CDR1 WSHSY and CDR2 SAAADI. The CDR3 runs to 12 residues. V was clipped by 2 bases and J by 4 bases, with 3 bases between them. CDR3 nucleotide sequence: TGCGCCAGCAGTGAGGTAAATCAGCCCCAGCATTTT. It is translated as CASSEVNQPQHF.

The chain uses TRBV5-4 and TRBJ2-1; D not certain. From germline, CDR1 is SGHNT and CDR2 YYREEE (reference sequence). CDR3 length: 16 residues. The V end was cut by 0 bases, the J end by 0 bases, with 10 bases between. The CDR3 DNA reads as TGTGCCAGCAGCTTGGGTGGCGGTAGCTCCTACAATGAGCAGTTCTTC. This gives the protein CASSLGGGSSYNEQFF.

The chain is built from TRBV27 and TRBJ2-3, with D perhaps matching TRBD1 (6 bases). Germline-derived CDR1 and CDR2 are MNHEY and SMNVEV (reference sequence). CDR3 length equals 15 residues. V lost 4 bases and J lost 0, with 11 bases in between. The CDR3 sequence is CASSWGQISTDTQYF. Here the CDR3 DNA reads TGTGCCAGCAGTTGGGGGCAGATTAGCACAGATACGCAGTATTTT.

This chain uses TRBV5-1 with TRBJ1-1, with TRBD1 matching over 12 bases. Germline values: CDR1 SGHRS, CDR2 YFSETQ. The CDR3 has 16 residues. The junction had 7 bases not matched to a gene; V was cut back by 3 bases and J by 4 bases. CDR3: CASSWDRGLRFTEAFF. In nucleotides, the CDR3 is TGCGCCAGCAGCTGGGACAGGGGGCTTCGTTTCACTGAAGCTTTCTTT.

This rearrangement joins TRBV13 to TRBJ2-7; TRBD1 agrees at 8 bases. This CDR3 has 14 residues. Trimming cost V 2 bases and J 5 bases; bases outside gene matches: 5. Germline CDR1 is PRHDT and CDR2 is FYEKMQ (reference sequence). As DNA, the CDR3 is TGTGCCAGCAGCTTAACCCAGGGGGCCAACGAGCAGTACTTC. This translates into CASSLTQGANEQYF.

This chain uses TRBV10-3 with TRBJ1-1; no clear D. Germline CDR1 reads ENHRY; CDR2 reads SYGVKD. The CDR3 sequence is 12 residues long. Trimming removed 7 bases from V and 1 base from J, with 7 bases in between. CDR3 sequence: CAIKEGNTEAFF. CDR3 in DNA: TGTGCCATCAAGGAGGGGAACACTGAAGCTTTCTTT.

The chain links TRBV11-2 to TRBJ2-1, with D maybe TRBD2 (5 bases). V was cut by 4 bases and J by 12 bases, with 19 bases left in between. The CDR3 covers 14 residues. Germline-derived CDR1 and CDR2 are SGHAT and FQNNGV. The CDR3 bases are TGTGCCAGCAGCTCTAGCCTCGGTCTTGGTTGGCAGTTCTTC. This sequence encodes CASSSSLGLGWQFF.

This clone was picked up one time. CDR3 bases: TGTGCCAGCAGCATACAGGGGGCCGACACTGAAGCTTTCTTT. This encodes CASSIQGADTEAFF. The J gene is TRBJ1-1, the V gene TRBV6-6; TRBD1 agrees at 9 bases. CDR1 is MNHNY and CDR2 is SVGAGI in the germline V gene (reference sequence). The CDR3 contains 14 residues. Trimming took 6 bases from V and 3 from J; bases not matched to a gene: 5.

This chain uses TRBV11-2 with TRBJ2-3, with 8 bases matching TRBD2. Germline lookup yields CDR1 SGHAT and CDR2 FQNNGV. The CDR3 consists of 15 residues. V lost 5 bases to trimming and J lost 4 bases; unmatched junction nucleotides: 8. CDR3 DNA: TGTGCCAGCAGCAGGGGAGGAGCGGGAGCAGATACGCAGTATTTT. This encodes CASSRGGAGADTQYF.

This clone was picked up one time. The chain links TRBV28 to TRBJ1-5; no clear D gene. V lost 5 bases and J lost 0, with 11 bases in between. CDR1 is MDHEN, CDR2 SYDVKM, per germline. The CDR3 is 15 amino acids. CDR3 nucleotides: TGTGCCAGCAGTAAACAGAGATATAGCAATCAGCCCCAGCATTTT. It yields the protein CASSKQRYSNQPQHF.

The rearrangement links TRBV11-2 to TRBJ2-1; a weak D match, TRBD1 (5 bases). This CDR3 comprises 15 residues. Looked up from germline, CDR1 is SGHAT and CDR2 is FQNNGV. V dropped 3 bases and J dropped 1 base, with 10 bases sitting between them. The CDR3 coding sequence is TGTGCCAGCAGCTTGGACAAAGGATCCTACAATGAGCAGTTCTTC. Residues: CASSLDKGSYNEQFF. Full variable domain (rest looked up from reference TRBV11-2 and TRBJ2-1): EAGVAQSPRYKIIEKRQSVAFWCNPISGHATLYWYQQILGQGPKLLIQFQNNGVVDDSQLPKDRFSAERLKGVDSTLKIQPAKLEDSAVYLCASSLDKGSYNEQFFGPGTRLTVL.

The chain joins TRBV10-1 to TRBJ1-1; D is possibly TRBD1 (6 bases). V lost 5 bases and J lost 5, with 15 bases in between. The CDR3 is 14 amino acids. Germline values: CDR1 WNHNN, CDR2 SYGVQD (reference sequence). The CDR3 coding sequence is TGCGCCAGCAGTCCCAGGGGCGGTGGGACTGAAGCTTTCTTT. It codes for CASSPRGGGTEAFF.

This clone was seen a single time. The chain uses TRBV5-1 and TRBJ2-2; D remains ambiguous. V lost 4 bases to trimming and J lost 0 bases, with 7 bases between them. This CDR3 contains 14 residues. CDR1 and CDR2 (germline): SGHRS, YFSETQ. CDR3 DNA sequence: TGCGCCAGCAGCACTCCCACGAACACCGGGGAGCTGTTTTTT. Amino acids: CASSTPTNTGELFF.

J is TRBJ1-2 and V is TRBV5-1, with TRBD1 matching over 7 bases. This CDR3 is 15 amino acids long. The V segment lost 0 bases and the J segment 4 bases; nucleotides outside the gene matches: 6. The V gene's germline CDR1 is SGHRS and CDR2 YFSETQ. The CDR3 sequence: CASSLEVGQPYGYTF. In DNA form, the CDR3 reads TGCGCCAGCAGCTTGGAAGTGGGACAGCCCTATGGCTACACCTTC.

This clone was counted a single time. The rearrangement joins TRBV6-1 to TRBJ1-4; the D gene is possibly TRBD1 (6 bases). The CDR3 consists of 17 residues. V lost 3 bases, J lost 10 bases, and 24 bases lay in between. The germline V gene has CDR1 MNHNS and CDR2 SASEGT. The CDR3 reads CASSDILQGGKVAKLFF. CDR3 DNA: TGTGCCAGCAGTGACATATTACAGGGTGGCAAGGTGGCAAAACTGTTTTTT.

This chain uses TRBV7-2 with TRBJ2-5; 8 positions agree with TRBD1. Germline loops: CDR1 SGHTA, CDR2 FQGNSA. CDR3 length: 15 residues. V lost 3 bases to trimming and J lost 2 bases; unmatched junction nucleotides: 5. CDR3 region: CASSLDRVSQETQYF. The CDR3 DNA is TGTGCCAGCAGCTTGGACAGGGTTTCTCAAGAGACCCAGTACTTC. The full variable domain, rest sourced from reference TRBV7-2 and TRBJ2-5, is GAGVSQSPSNKVTEKGKDVELRCDPISGHTALYWYRQSLGQGLEFLIYFQGNSAPDKSGLPSDRFSAERTGGSVSTLTIQRTQQEDSAVYLCASSLDRVSQETQYFGPGTRLLVL.

The DNA for the CDR3 is TGCAGCGTTTCGGACAGGGGTAACCTATATGGCTACACCTTC. Amino acid sequence: CSVSDRGNLYGYTF. This chain connects TRBV29-1 to TRBJ1-2; 9 nucleotides agree with TRBD1. J gave up 5 bases and V 5 bases, and 9 bases lay outside the gene matches. The CDR3 length is 14 residues. Germline assignment: CDR1 SQVTM and CDR2 ANQGSEA.